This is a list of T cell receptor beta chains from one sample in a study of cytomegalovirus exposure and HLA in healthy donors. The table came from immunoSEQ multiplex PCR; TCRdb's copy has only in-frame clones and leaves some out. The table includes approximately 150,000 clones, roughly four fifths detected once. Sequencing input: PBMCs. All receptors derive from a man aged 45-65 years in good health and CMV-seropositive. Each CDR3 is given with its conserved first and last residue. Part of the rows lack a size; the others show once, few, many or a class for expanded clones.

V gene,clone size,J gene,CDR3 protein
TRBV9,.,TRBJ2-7,CASSDGDTYEQYF
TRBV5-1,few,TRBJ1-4,CASSTGATNEKLFF
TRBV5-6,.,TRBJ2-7,CASSSGLHYEQYF
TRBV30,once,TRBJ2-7,CAWSQAPGGGYEQYF
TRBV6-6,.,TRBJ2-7,CASSWDRSSYEQYF
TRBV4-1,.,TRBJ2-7,CASSTGVGPYEQYF
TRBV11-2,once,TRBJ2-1,CASTLGGSSYSEQFF
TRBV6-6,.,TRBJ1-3,CASRTGVSGNTIYF
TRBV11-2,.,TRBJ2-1,CASSLNTQRSSYNEQFF
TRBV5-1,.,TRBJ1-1,CASSLASQGEAFF
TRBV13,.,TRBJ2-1,CASSSPSTSGRFYNEQFF
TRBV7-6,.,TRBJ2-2,CASSLDGGHTGELFF
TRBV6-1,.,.,CASSEERLAGSEQYF
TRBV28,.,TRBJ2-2,CASSLASGVTGELFF
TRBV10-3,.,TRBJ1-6,CAISEQGVENSPLHF
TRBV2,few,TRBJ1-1,CASSVVPGQGPNTEAFF
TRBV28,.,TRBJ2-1,CASSLAGGSYNEQFF
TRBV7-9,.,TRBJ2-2,CASSFRSANTGELFF
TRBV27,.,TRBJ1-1,CASSQVTGVFVRGTEAFF
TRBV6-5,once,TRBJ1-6,CASSSRTVDNSPLHF
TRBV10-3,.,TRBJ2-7,CAISDIRTAFSYEQYF
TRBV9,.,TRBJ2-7,CASSVSSGGGNEQYF
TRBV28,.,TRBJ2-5,CASRKAGGPSETQYF
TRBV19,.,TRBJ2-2,CASSWRGQGMSGSLRSSGELFF
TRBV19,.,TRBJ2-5,CASSLTGTNPQVAQYF
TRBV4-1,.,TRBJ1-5,CASSQDSGGSNQPQHF